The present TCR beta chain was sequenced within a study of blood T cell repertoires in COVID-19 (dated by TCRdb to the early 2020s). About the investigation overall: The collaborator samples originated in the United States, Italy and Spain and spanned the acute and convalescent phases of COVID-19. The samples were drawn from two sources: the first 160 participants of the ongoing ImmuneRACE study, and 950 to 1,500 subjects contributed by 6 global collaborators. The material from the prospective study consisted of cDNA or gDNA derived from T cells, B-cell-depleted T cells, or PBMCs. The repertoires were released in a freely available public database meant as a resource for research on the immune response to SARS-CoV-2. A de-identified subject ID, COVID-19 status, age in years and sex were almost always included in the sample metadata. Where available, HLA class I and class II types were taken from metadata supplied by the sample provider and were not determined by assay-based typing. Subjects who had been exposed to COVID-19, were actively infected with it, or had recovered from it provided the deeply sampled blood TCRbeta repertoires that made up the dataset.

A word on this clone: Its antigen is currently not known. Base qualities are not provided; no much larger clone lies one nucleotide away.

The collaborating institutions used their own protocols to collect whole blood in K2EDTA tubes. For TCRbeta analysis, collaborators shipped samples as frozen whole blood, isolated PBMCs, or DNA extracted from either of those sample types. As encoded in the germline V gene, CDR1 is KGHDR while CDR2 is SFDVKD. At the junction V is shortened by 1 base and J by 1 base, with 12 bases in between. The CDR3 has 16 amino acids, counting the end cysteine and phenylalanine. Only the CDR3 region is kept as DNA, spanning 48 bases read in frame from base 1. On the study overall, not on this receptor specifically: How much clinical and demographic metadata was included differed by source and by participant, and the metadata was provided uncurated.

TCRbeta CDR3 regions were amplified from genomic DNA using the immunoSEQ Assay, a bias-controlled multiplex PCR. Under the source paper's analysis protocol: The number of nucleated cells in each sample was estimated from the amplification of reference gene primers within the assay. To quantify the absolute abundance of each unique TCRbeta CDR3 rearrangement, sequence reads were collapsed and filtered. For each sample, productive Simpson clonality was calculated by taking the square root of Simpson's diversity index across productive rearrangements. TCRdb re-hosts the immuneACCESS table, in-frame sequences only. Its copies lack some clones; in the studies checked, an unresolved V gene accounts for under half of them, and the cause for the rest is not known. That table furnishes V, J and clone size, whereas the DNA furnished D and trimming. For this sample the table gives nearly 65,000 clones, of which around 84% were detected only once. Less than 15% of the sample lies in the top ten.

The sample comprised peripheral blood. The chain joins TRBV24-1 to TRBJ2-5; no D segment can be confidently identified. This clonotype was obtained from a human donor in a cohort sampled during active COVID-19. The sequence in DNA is TGTGCCACCAGTGATTTAGACACAGTAGGCCAAGAGACCCAGTACTTC. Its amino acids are CATSDLDTVGQETQYF.